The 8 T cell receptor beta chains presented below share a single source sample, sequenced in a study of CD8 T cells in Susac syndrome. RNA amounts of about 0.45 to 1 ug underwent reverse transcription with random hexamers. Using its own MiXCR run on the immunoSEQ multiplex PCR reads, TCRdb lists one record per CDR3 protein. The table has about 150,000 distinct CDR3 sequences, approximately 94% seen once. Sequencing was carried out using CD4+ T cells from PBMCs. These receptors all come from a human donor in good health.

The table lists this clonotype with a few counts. DNA of the CDR3: TGTGCCAGCTCACCCGAATCCTACGAGCAGTACTTC. Translating it yields CASSPESYEQYF. The chain is built from TRBV18 and TRBJ2-7; no clear D. The CDR3 length is 12 residues. The V end lost 3 bases, the J end lost 1 base, and 4 bases lay between the germline ends. Germline V lookup: CDR1 KGHSH, CDR2 LQKENI.

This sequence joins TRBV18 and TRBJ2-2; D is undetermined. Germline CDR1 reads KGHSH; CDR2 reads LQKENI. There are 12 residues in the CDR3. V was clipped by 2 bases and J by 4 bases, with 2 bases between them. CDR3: CASSPITGELFF. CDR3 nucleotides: TGTGCCAGCTCACCAATCACCGGGGAGCTGTTTTTT.

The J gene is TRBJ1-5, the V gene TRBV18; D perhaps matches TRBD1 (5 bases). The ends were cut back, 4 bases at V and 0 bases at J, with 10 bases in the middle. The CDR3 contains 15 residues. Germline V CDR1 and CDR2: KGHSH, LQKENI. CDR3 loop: CASSQGLDSNQPQHF. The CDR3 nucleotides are TGTGCCAGCTCACAGGGGTTAGATAGCAATCAGCCCCAGCATTTT.

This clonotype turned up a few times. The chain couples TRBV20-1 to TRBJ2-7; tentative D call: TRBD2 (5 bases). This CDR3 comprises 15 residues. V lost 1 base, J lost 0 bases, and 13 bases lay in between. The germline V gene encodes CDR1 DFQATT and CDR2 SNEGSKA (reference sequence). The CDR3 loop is CSARGPAALSYEQYF. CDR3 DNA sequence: TGCAGTGCTAGAGGCCCAGCGGCACTCTCCTACGAGCAGTACTTC.

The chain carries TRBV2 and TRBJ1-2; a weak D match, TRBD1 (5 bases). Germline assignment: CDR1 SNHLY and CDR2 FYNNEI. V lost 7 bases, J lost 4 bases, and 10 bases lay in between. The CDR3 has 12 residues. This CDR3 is CASKEGFYGYTF. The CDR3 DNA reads TGTGCCAGCAAGGAGGGGTTCTATGGCTACACCTTC.

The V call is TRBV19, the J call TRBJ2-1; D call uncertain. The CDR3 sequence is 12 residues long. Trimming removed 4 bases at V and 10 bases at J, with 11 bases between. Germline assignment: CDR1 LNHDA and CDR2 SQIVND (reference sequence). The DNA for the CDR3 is TGTGCCAGTAGTACCCTCCCTGGGGAGCAGTTCTTC. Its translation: CASSTLPGEQFF.

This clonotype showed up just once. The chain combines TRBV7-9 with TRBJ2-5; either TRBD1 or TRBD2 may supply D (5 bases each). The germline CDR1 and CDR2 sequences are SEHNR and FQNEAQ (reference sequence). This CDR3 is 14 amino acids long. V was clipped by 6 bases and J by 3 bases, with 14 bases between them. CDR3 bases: TGTGCCAGCAGACTTGGGACGAGAGAAGAGACCCAGTACTTC. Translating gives CASRLGTREETQYF. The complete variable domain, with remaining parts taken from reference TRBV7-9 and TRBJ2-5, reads DTGVSQNPRHKITKRGQNVTFRCDPISEHNRLYWYRQTLGQGPEFLTYFQNEAQLEKSRLLSDRFSAERPKGSFSTLEIQRTEQGDSAMYLCASRLGTREETQYFGPGTRLLVL.

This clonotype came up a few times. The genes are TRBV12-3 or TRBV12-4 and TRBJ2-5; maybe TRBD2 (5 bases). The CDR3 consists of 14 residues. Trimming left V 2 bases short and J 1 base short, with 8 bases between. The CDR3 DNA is TGTGCCAGCAGTTTAAGCGGTATCCAAGAGACCCAGTACTTC. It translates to CASSLSGIQETQYF.